This is a list of T cell receptor beta chains from one sample in a study of blood T cell repertoires in COVID-19. Clones were sequenced by immunoSEQ multiplex PCR, and TCRdb holds only the in-frame ones, with some missing. Altogether about 14,000 clones are present, 87% being singletons, with the ten largest covering more than 4.5%. The sequenced sample consisted of peripheral blood. The receptors here all came from a human donor in a cohort sampled during active COVID-19. Each CDR3 is given with its conserved first and last residue.

V gene | CDR3 protein
TRBV4-2 | CASSQDTSGRSTDTQYF
TRBV7-8 | CASSPGRLANEQYF
TRBV18 | CASSKIARGGNNEQFF
TRBV19 | CASTSSTNEKLFF
TRBV28 | CASQGLAGAGGTQYF
TRBV7-2 | CASSLMGLGTGVSGELFF
TRBV18 | CASSPADLLYGYTF
TRBV5-1 | CASSTTGGVETQYF
TRBV6-5 | CASSYSGARKETQYF
TRBV13 | CASSTLGAGPNTDTQYF
TRBV6-4 | CASSRSPGTGEQYF
TRBV11-2 | CASSSGTRNTDTQYF
TRBV5-1 | CASSRGAGTYNEQFF
TRBV6-5 | CASSYKTSQFF
TRBV12-3/TRBV12-4 | CASSQGTYEQYF
TRBV10-3 | CAISERLEETQYF
TRBV6-4 | CASSDSETRGYTF
TRBV30 | CAWRKGGYTF
TRBV18 | CASSPLPSGLGKETQYF
TRBV27 | CASRPRTGQIATNEKLFF
TRBV6-5 | CASSLGQVRTQYF
TRBV3-1/TRBV3-2 | CASSHGPGTEAFF
TRBV6-2/TRBV6-3 | CASSYEGREAFF
TRBV19 | CASSIDGAGGVETQYF
TRBV4-2 | CASSQGLAERYEQYF
TRBV5-1 | CASSLGSGYGAFF
TRBV6-4 | CASPAGGYTF
TRBV28 | CASSPPGFGRKLFF
TRBV19 | CASSKAESSYEQYF
TRBV27 | CASSLASGGEAFF
TRBV6-1 | CASSDGLAWTGELFF
TRBV5-4 | CASTKGQEYHYGYTF
TRBV9 | CASSVGLAGSSYEQYF
TRBV30 | CAWEPFQGTYEQYF
TRBV19 | CASSRTGTAFSF
TRBV6-2/TRBV6-3 | CASSSTQGANTEAFF
TRBV2 | CASRAPGQGDEKLFF
TRBV3-1/TRBV3-2 | CASSPQGGPGELFF
TRBV5-1 | CASSGLGGSTEAFF
TRBV30 | CAWSKDRVYGYTF
TRBV5-4 | CASSAFSGTSGTPSTDTQYF
TRBV9 | CASSFSDTQYF
TRBV21-1 | CASSKSAEGQGEDYGYTF
TRBV20-1 | CSASQQGPSGNTIYF
TRBV10-3 | CAISDLGAGPSYEQYF
TRBV4-1 | CASRTSPSTDTQYF
TRBV28 | CASSFWRARGLSGANVLTF
TRBV9 | CASSVKGAAKWYTEAFF
TRBV5-6 | CASSRDMRTGELFF
TRBV7-9 | CASSLAQGGTGELFF